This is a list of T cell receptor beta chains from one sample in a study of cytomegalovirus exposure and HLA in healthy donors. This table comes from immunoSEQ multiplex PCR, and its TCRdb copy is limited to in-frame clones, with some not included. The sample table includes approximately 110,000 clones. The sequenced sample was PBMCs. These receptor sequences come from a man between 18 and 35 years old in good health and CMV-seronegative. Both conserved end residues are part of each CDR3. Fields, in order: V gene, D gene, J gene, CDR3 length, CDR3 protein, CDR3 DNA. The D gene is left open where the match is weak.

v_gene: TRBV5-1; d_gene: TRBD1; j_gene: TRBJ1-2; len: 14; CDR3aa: CASSGTGGNYGYTF; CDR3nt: TGCGCCAGCAGCGGGACAGGGGGAAACTATGGCTACACCTTC
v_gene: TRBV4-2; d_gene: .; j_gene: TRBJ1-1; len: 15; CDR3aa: CASSQDLRPRTEAFF; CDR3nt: TGTGCCAGCAGCCAAGATCTCAGACCGAGGACTGAAGCTTTCTTT
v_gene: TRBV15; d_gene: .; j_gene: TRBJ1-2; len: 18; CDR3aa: CATSRDHLVTALGYGYTF; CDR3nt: TGTGCCACCAGCAGAGATCACTTGGTGACTGCCCTCGGCTATGGCTACACCTTC
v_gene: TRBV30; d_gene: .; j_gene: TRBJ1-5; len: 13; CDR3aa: CAWRLRGNQPQHF; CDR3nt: TGTGCCTGGAGACTGCGGGGCAATCAGCCCCAGCATTTT
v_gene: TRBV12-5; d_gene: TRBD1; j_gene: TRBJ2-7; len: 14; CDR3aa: CASHRTGRNYEQYF; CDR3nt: TGTGCTAGCCATAGGACAGGCCGGAACTACGAGCAGTACTTC
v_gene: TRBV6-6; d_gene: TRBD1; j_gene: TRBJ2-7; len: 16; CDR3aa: CASSYQGANRGVEQYF; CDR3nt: TGTGCCAGCAGCTATCAGGGGGCGAACCGCGGCGTCGAGCAGTACTTC
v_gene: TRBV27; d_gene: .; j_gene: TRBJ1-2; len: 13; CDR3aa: CASSSPGRRGYTF; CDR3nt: TGTGCCAGCAGTTCCCCAGGGAGGCGCGGCTACACCTTC
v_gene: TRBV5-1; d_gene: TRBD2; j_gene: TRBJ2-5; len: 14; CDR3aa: CASSGTSGEETQYF; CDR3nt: TGCGCCAGCTCGGGGACTAGCGGAGAAGAGACCCAGTACTTC
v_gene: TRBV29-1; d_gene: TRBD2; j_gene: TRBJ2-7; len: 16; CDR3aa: CSVEDVSGKSSYEQYF; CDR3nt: TGCAGCGTTGAAGATGTGAGCGGGAAGAGCTCCTACGAGCAGTACTTC
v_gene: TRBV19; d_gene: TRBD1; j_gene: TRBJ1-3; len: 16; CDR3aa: CASSPWTGFYENTIYF; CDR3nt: TGTGCCAGTAGTCCCTGGACAGGGTTCTATGAAAACACCATATATTTT
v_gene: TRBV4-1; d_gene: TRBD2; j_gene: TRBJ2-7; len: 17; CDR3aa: CASSQDQAAGGTYEQYF; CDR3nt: TGCGCCAGCAGCCAAGATCAGGCAGCGGGGGGGACCTACGAGCAGTACTTC
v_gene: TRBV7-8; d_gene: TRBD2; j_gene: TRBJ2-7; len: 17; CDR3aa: CASSLSYRGERYVEQYF; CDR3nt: TGTGCCAGCAGCTTAAGTTATCGGGGGGAGAGGTATGTCGAGCAGTACTTC
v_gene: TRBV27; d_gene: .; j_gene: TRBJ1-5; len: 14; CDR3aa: CASSFMGHNQPQHF; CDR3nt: TGTGCCAGCAGTTTTATGGGACACAATCAGCCCCAGCATTTT
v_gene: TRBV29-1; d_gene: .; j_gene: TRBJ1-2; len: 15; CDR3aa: CSVEDQSGIPYGYTF; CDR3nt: TGCAGCGTTGAAGATCAGTCAGGCATTCCCTATGGCTACACCTTC
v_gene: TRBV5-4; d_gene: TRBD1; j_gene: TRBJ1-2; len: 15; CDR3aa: CASSRQGATLGGYTF; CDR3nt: TGTGCCAGCAGCCGACAGGGGGCGACCTTGGGAGGCTACACCTTC
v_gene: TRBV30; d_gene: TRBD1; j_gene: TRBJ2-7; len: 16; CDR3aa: CAWGGSRDRYSYEQYF; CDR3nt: TGTGCCTGGGGGGGCTCCCGGGACAGATATTCCTACGAGCAGTACTTC
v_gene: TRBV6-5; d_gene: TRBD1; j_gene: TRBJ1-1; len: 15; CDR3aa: CASSKWGQGSTEAFF; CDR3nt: TGTGCCAGCAGCAAGTGGGGACAGGGGAGCACTGAAGCTTTCTTT
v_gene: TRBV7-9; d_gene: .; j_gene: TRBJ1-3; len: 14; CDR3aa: CASTRDSGGNTIYF; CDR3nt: TGTGCCAGCACCAGGGATTCGGGTGGAAACACCATATATTTT
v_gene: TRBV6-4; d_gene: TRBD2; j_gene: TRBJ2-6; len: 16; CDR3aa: CASSGTSGSGANVLTF; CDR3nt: TGTGCCAGCAGTGGGACTAGCGGGTCTGGGGCCAACGTCCTGACTTTC
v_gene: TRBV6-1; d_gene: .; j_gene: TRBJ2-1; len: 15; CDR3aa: CASSEGLSSYNEQFF; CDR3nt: TGTGCCAGCAGTGAAGGCTTGAGCTCCTACAATGAGCAGTTCTTC
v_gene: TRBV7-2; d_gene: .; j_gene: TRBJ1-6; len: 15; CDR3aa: CASSLGPTNLSPLHF; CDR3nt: TGTGCCAGCAGCTTAGGACCGACAAACCTTTCACCCCTCCACTTT
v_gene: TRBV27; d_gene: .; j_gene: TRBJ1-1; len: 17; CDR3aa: CASSSLKGRLPNTEAFF; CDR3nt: TGTGCCAGCAGTTCCCTGAAGGGGAGGCTTCCGAACACTGAAGCTTTCTTT
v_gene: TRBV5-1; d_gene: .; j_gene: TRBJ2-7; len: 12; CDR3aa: CASSLGNYEQYF; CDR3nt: TGCGCCAGCAGCTTGGGTAACTACGAGCAGTACTTC
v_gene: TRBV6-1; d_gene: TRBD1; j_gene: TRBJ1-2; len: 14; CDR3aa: CATTRGQGNYGYTF; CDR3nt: TGTGCCACCACGCGGGGACAGGGGAACTATGGCTACACCTTC
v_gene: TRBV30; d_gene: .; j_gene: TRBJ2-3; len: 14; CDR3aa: CARRRGGVTDTQYF; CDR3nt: TGTGCCCGAAGGAGGGGCGGGGTCACAGATACGCAGTATTTT
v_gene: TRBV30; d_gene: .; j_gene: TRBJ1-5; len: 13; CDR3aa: CAWTGQGNQPQHF; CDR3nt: TGTGCCTGGACAGGGCAGGGCAATCAGCCCCAGCATTTT
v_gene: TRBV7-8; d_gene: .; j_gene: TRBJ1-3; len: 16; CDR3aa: CASSRRGGLSGNTIYF; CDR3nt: TGTGCCAGCAGCCGCCGGGGGGGCCTCTCTGGAAACACCATATATTTT
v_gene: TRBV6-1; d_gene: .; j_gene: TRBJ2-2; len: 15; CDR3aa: CASSESASWIGELFF; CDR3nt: TGTGCCAGCAGTGAAAGCGCCAGTTGGATCGGGGAGCTGTTTTTT
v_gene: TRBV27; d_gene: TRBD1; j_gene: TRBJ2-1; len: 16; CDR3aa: CASSYYRGTGPREQFF; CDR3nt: TGTGCCAGCAGCTATTATAGGGGGACAGGGCCTCGGGAGCAGTTCTTC
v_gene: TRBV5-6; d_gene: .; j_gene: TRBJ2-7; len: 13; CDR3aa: CASGLGPRDEQYF; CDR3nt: TGTGCCAGCGGGTTGGGCCCCAGGGACGAGCAGTACTTC
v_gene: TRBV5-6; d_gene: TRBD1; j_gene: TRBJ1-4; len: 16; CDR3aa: CASSLEQGVTNEKLFF; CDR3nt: TGTGCCAGCAGCTTGGAACAGGGGGTGACTAATGAAAAACTGTTTTTT
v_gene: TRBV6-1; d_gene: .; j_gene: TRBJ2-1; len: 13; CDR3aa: CASALGGGNEQFF; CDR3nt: TGTGCCAGCGCCCTAGGGGGGGGGAATGAGCAGTTCTTC
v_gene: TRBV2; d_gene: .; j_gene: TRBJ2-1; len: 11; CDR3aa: CASSTGYEQFF; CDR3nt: TGTGCCAGTTCAACGGGGTATGAGCAGTTCTTC
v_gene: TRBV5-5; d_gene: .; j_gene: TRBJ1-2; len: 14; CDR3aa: CASSFLAGFYGYTF; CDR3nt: TGTGCCAGCAGCTTCTTAGCAGGGTTCTATGGCTACACCTTC
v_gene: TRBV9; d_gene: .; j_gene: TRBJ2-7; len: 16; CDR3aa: CASSVAGRMGGYEQYF; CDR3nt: TGTGCCAGCAGCGTAGCGGGACGGATGGGGGGCTACGAGCAGTACTTC
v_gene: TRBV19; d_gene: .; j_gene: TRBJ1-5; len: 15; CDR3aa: CASLIQPGLNQPQHF; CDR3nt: TGTGCCAGCCTCATTCAGCCAGGGCTTAATCAGCCCCAGCATTTT
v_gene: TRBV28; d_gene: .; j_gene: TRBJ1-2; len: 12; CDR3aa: CASSLYWQEAVF; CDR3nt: TGTGCCAGCAGTTTATATTGGCAGGAAGCAGTCTTC
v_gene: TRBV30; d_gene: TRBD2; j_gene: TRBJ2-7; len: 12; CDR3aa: CAWRRETLEQYF; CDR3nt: TGTGCCTGGAGGCGGGAGACGCTCGAGCAGTACTTC
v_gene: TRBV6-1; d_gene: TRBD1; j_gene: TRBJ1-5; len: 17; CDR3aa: CASSGTGAPLGNQPQHF; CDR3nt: TGTGCCAGCAGTGGAACAGGGGCGCCCCTCGGCAATCAGCCCCAGCATTTT
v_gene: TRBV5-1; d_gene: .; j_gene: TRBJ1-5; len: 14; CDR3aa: CASSMRGGNQPQHF; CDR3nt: TGCGCCAGCAGCATGCGGGGGGGGAATCAGCCCCAGCATTTT
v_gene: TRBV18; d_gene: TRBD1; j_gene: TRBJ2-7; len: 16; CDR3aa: CASSEGQAKLAYEQYF; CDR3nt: TGTGCCAGCTCCGAGGGACAGGCAAAACTGGCCTACGAGCAGTACTTC
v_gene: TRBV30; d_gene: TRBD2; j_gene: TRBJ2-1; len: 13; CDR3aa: CASRAAGVNEQFF; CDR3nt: TGTGCCTCAAGGGCAGCGGGGGTGAATGAGCAGTTCTTC
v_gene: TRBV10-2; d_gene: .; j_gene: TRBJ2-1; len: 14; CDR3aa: CASSDGGLLNEQFF; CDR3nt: TGCGCCAGCAGTGACGGAGGTTTGTTGAATGAGCAGTTCTTC
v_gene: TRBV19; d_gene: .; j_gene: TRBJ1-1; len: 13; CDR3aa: CASRQAGNTEAFF; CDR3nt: TGTGCCTCTCGTCAGGCAGGGAACACTGAAGCTTTCTTT
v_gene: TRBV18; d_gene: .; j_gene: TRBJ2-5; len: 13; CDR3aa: CASSPDRTETQYF; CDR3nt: TGTGCCAGCTCACCTGACAGGACTGAGACCCAGTACTTC
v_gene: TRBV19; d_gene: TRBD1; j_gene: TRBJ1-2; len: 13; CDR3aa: CASSISGQYGYTF; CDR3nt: TGTGCCAGTAGTATATCGGGACAGTATGGCTACACCTTC
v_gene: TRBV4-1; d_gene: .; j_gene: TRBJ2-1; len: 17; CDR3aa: CASSQDHILASHNEQFF; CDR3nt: TGCGCCAGCAGCCAAGATCATATACTAGCCTCCCACAATGAGCAGTTCTTC
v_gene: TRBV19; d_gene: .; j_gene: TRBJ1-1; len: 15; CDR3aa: CASSVDTAMNTEAFF; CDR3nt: TGTGCCAGTAGTGTGGACACCGCAATGAACACTGAAGCTTTCTTT
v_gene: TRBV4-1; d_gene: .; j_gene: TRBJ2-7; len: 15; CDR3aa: CASSQYRVSAYEQYF; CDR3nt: TGCGCCAGCAGCCAGTACAGGGTTTCTGCCTACGAGCAGTACTTC
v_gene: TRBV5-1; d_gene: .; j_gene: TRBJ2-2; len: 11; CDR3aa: CASRGAGELFF; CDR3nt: TGCGCCAGCAGAGGGGCCGGGGAGCTGTTTTTT
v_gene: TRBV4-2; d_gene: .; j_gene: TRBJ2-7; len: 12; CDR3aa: CASSQGLYEQYF; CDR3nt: TGTGCCAGCAGCCAGGGACTCTACGAGCAGTACTTC
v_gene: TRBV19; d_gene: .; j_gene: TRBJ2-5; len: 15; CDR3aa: CASSAQGLGQETQYF; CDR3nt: TGTGCCAGTAGTGCCCAGGGGTTAGGGCAAGAGACCCAGTACTTC
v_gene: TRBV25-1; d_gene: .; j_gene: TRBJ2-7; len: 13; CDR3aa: CASSPFVSYEQYF; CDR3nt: TGTGCCAGCAGCCCCTTTGTCTCCTACGAGCAGTACTTC
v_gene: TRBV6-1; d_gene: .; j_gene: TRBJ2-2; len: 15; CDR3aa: CASSRTWERTGELFF; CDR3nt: TGTGCCAGCAGTAGGACTTGGGAGAGAACCGGGGAGCTGTTTTTT
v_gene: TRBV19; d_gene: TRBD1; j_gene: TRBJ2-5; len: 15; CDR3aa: CASSPPGTGQETQYF; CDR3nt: TGTGCCAGTAGTCCACCAGGGACAGGGCAAGAGACCCAGTACTTC
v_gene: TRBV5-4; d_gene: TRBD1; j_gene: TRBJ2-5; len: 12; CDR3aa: CASSFAGTGVHF; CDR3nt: TGTGCCAGCAGCTTTGCCGGGACAGGGGTCCACTTC
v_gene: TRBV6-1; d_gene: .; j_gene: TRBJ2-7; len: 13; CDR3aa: CASSDRRTLEQYF; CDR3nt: TGTGCCAGCAGCGACAGGCGAACACTTGAGCAGTACTTC
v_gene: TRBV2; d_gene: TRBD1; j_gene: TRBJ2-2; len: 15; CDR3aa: CASREDRVSTGELFF; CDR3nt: TGTGCCAGCAGGGAGGACAGGGTTTCCACCGGGGAGCTGTTTTTT